This entry lists 9 T cell receptor beta chains sequenced from one sample in a study of identical twins. MiXCR, run by TCRdb on the 5' RACE reads, gives a single entry per CDR3 protein. The data contain around 1.7 million distinct CDR3 sequences, around 29% of them singletons. Input material: cord blood. These receptors originate from a newborn girl in good health.

Worth noting for this clonotype: The junction differs from germline at one of its ends, possibly a read error. The chain couples TRBV4-1 to TRBJ2-1; the D is unclear. CDR1 is MGHRA, CDR2 YSYEKL, per germline. The CDR3 contains 16 residues. DNA for the CDR3: TGCGCCAGCAGCCGTAAAGACTCGAGCTCTTACAATGGGCAGTTCTTC. It translates to CASSRKDSSSYNGQFF.

This clonotype was seen a single time. In this CDR3 the conserved last residue, phenylalanine or tryptophan, is missing, so a read error is likely. The chain recombines TRBV3-1 with TRBJ2-7; 8 nucleotides agree with TRBD1. The ends lost 0 bases at V and 5 bases at J; junction bases unmatched: 12. The CDR3 length is 17 residues. Germline V CDR1 and CDR2: LGHDT, YNNKEL (reference sequence). CDR3: CASSQEIPQTGVNEQYL. CDR3 sequence (DNA): TGTGCCAGCAGCCAAGAGATCCCCCAGACAGGGGTAAACGAGCAGTACCTC.

Notes on this clonotype: The junction differs from germline at one of its ends, possibly a read error. The rearrangement joins TRBV7-9 to TRBJ2-5; TRBD2 aligns across 11 bases. Germline V gives CDR1 SEHNR, CDR2 FQNEAQ (reference sequence). This CDR3 has 15 amino acids. CDR3 in DNA: TGTACCAGCAGCTTTGGGACTAGCGGCTACAATGAGCAGTACTTC. It encodes CTSSFGTSGYNEQYF.

This clonotype was observed a few times. The chain uses TRBV2 and TRBJ2-3; 12 bases are a match to TRBD2. V shed 5 bases and J 5 bases; nucleotides not matched to a gene: 5. Germline assignment: CDR1 SNHLY and CDR2 FYNNEI. This CDR3 contains 15 residues. The DNA of the CDR3 is TGTGCCAGCAGTCGAAGGGGACTAGCGGGAGATACGCAGTATTTT. This codes for CASSRRGLAGDTQYF.

In this sample, this clonotype turned up many times. V and J are TRBV27 and TRBJ1-6; 8 nucleotides match TRBD1. Germline V gene sequence: CDR1 MNHEY, CDR2 SMNVEV (reference sequence). The CDR3 has 13 residues. J gave up 7 bases and V 10 bases, and 6 bases lay outside the gene matches. CDR3 bases: TGTGCCACCCGGACAGGGCGAAATTCACCCCTCCACTTT. Translated, it gives CATRTGRNSPLHF.

This clonotype occurred a few times. The rearrangement joins TRBV20-1 to TRBJ1-5, with 9 bases matching TRBD1. From germline, CDR1 is DFQATT and CDR2 SNEGSKA (reference sequence). V lost 5 bases, J lost 1 base, and 12 bases stayed unmatched. The CDR3 is 17 residues long. The CDR3 DNA sequence: TGCAGTGCTCGCCGGGACAGGGTTTTAAGGAGCAATCAGCCCCAGCATTTT. Translating gives CSARRDRVLRSNQPQHF.

The chain combines TRBV5-1 with TRBJ2-5; 13 nucleotides line up with TRBD2. Looked up from germline, CDR1 is SGHRS and CDR2 is YFSETQ. V shed 3 bases, J shed 11 bases, and the junction held 13 bases outside the gene matches. The CDR3 is made up of 16 amino acids. CDR3 in amino acids: CASSSTSGGHYNEQYF. DNA of the CDR3: TGCGCCAGCAGCTCGACTAGCGGGGGGCACTACAATGAGCAGTACTTC. The full variable domain, in which reference TRBV5-1 and TRBJ2-5 provide the parts outside the CDR3, is KAGVTQTPRYLIKTRGQQVTLSCSPISGHRSVSWYQQTPGQGLQFLFEYFSETQRNKGNFPGRFSGRQFSNSRSEMNVSTLELGDSALYLCASSSTSGGHYNEQYFGPGTRLLVL.

V is TRBV7-8 and J is TRBJ2-7; 10 nucleotides agree with TRBD2. The CDR3 is 15 residues long. The germline V gene has CDR1 SGHVS and CDR2 FQNEAQ. After removal of 0 bases from V and 4 bases from J, the junction contained 3 bases not matched to a gene. The CDR3 sequence: CASSLASSGRYEQYF. The DNA of the CDR3 is TGTGCCAGCAGCTTAGCGTCTAGCGGGAGATACGAGCAGTACTTC. Full variable domain (rest looked up from reference TRBV7-8 and TRBJ2-7): GAGVSQSPRYKVAKRGQDVALRCDPISGHVSLFWYQQALGQGPEFLTYFQNEAQLDKSGLPSDRFFAERPEGSVSTLKIQRTQQEDSAVYLCASSLASSGRYEQYFGPGTRLTVT.

The chain uses TRBV27 and TRBJ1-5; no firm D call. The germline V gene has CDR1 MNHEY and CDR2 SMNVEV (reference sequence). The CDR3 runs 15 residues. V lost 4 bases to trimming and J lost 1 base, with 11 bases between them. The CDR3 nucleotides are TGTGCCAGCAGTTGGGCGGGAGGGAGCAATCAGCCCCAGCATTTT. Protein product: CASSWAGGSNQPQHF.